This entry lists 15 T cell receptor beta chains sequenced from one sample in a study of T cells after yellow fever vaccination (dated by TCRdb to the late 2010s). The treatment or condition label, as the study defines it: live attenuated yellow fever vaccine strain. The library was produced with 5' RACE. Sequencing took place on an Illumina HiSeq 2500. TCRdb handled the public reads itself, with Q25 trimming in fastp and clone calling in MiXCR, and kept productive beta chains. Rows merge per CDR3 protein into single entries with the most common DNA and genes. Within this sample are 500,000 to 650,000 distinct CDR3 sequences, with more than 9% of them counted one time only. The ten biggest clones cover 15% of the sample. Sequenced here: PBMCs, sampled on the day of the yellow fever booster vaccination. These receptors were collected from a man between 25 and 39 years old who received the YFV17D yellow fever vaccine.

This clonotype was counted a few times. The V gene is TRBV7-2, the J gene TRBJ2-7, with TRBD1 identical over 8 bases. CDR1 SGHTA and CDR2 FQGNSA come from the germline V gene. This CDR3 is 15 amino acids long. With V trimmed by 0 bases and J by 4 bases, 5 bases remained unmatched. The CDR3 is CASSLADRAGYEQYF. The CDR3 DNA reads TGTGCCAGCAGCTTAGCGGACAGGGCGGGTTACGAGCAGTACTTC.

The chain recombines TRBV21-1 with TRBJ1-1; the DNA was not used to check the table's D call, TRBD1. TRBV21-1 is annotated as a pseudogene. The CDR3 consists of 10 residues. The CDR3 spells CASSAPDPFF. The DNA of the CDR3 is TGTGCCAGCAGCGCCCCGGATCCCTTCTTT.

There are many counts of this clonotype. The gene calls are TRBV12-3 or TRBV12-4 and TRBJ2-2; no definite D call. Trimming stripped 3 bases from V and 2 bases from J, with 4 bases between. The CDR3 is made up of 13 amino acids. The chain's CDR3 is CASSFENTGELFF. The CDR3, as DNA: TGTGCCAGCAGTTTTGAAAACACCGGGGAGCTGTTTTTT.

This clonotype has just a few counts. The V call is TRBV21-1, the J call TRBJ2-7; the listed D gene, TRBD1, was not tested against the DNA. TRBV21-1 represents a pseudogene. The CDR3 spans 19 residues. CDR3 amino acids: CASSKVGDVHSPIRYEQYF. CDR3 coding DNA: TGTGCCAGCAGCAAAGTGGGGGACGTACACAGTCCGATCCGCTACGAGCAGTACTTC.

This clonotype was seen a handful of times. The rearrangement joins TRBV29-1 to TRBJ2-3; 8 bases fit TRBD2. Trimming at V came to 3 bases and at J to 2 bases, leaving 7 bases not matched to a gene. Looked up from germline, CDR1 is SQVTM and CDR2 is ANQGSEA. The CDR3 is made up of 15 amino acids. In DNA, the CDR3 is TGCAGCGTTGAGTCCGTAGCGGGGACCACAGATACGCAGTATTTT. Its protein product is CSVESVAGTTDTQYF.

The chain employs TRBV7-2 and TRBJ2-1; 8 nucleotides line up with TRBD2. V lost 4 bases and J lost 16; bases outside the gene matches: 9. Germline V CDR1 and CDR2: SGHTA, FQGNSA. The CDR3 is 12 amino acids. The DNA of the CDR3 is TGTGCCAGCAGCTATCCAGCGGGAGCTGATTTCTTC. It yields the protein CASSYPAGADFF.

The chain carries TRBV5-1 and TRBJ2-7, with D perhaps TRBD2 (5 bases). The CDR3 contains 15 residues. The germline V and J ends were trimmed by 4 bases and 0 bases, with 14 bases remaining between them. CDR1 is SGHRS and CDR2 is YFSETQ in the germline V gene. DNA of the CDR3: TGCGCCAGCAGCCCCGGAGCGGCCGACTCCTACGAGCAGTACTTC. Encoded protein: CASSPGAADSYEQYF.

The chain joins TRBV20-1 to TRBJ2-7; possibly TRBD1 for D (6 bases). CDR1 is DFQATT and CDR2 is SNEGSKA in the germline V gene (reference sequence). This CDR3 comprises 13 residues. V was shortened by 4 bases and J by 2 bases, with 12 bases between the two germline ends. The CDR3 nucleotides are TGCAGTGCTACACCAGGGACAACCTACGAGCAGTACTTC. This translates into CSATPGTTYEQYF.

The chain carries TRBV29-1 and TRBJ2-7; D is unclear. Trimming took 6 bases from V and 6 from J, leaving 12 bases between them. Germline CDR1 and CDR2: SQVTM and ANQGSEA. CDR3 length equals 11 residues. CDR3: CSVSVFREQYF. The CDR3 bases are TGCAGCGTCAGCGTTTTTCGCGAGCAGTACTTC.

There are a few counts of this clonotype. The CDR3: CASSPRGDRVRDTQYF. CDR3 nucleotides: TGTGCCAGCAGCCCAAGAGGGGACAGAGTACGTGATACGCAGTATTTT. The chain uses TRBV9 and TRBJ2-3; 7 bases match TRBD1. The V segment lost 4 bases and the J segment 6 bases; nucleotides outside the gene matches: 14. Germline-derived CDR1 and CDR2 are SGDLS and YYNGEE. The CDR3 length is 16 residues.

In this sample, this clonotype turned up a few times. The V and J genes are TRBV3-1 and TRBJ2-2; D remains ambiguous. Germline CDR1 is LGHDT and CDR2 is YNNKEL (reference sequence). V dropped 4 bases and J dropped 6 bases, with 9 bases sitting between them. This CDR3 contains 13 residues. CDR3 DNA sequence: TGTGCCAGCAGCCCGTCCCCGGCCGGGGAGCTGTTTTTT. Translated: CASSPSPAGELFF.

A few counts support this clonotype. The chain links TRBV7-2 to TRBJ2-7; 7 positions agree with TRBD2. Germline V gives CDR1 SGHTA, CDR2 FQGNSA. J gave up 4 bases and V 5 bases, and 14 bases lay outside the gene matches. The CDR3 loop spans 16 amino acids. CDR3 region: CASSLQAAGVRYEQYF. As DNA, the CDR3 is TGTGCCAGCAGCCTTCAGGCTGCGGGAGTGAGATACGAGCAGTACTTC.

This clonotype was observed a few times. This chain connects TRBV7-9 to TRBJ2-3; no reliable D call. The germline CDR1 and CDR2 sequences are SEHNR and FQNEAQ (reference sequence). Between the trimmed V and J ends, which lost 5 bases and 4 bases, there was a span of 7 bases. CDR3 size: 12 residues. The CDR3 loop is CASSLNSDTQYF. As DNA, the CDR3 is TGTGCCAGCAGCCTTAATTCAGATACGCAGTATTTT.

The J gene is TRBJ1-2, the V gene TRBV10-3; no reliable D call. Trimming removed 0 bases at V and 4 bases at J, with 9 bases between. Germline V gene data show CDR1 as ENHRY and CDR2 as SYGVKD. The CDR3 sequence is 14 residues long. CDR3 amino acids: CAISESEGSYGYTF. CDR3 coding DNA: TGTGCCATCAGTGAGTCGGAGGGATCCTATGGCTACACCTTC.

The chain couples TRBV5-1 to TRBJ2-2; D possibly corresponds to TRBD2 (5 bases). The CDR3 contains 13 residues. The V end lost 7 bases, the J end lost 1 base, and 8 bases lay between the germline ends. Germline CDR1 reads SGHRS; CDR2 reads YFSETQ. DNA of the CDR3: TGCGCCAGCTGCCGGGGGAACACCGGGGAGCTGTTTTTT. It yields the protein CASCRGNTGELFF.